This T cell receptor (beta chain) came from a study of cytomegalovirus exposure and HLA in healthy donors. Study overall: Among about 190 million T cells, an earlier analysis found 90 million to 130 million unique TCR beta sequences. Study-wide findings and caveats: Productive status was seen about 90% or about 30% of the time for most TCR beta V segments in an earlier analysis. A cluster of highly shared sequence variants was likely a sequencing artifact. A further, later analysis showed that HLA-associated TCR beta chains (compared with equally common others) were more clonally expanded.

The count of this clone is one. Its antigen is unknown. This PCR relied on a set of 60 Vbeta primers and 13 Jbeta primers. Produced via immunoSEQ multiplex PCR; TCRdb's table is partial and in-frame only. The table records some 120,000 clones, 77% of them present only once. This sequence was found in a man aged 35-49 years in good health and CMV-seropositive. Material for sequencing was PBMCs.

The CDR3 loop reads CASSPGTGSNSPLHF. In DNA, the CDR3 is TGTGCCAGCTCACCCGGGACAGGGAGCAATTCACCCCTCCACTTT. The chain has TRBV18 and TRBJ1-6; 9 bases are shared with TRBD1. CDR1 and CDR2 (germline): KGHSH, LQKENI. The CDR3 covers 15 residues. The junction had 4 bases not matched to a gene; V was cut back by 3 bases and J by 7 bases.